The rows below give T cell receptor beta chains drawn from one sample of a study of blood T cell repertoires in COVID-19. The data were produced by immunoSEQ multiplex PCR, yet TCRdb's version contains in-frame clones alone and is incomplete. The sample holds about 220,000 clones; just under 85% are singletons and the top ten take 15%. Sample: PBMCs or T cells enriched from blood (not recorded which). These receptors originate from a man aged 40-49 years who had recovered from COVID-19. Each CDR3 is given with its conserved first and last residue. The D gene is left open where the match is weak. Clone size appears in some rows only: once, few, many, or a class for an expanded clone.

TGTGCCAGCAGTTACCAATCCAGCGGGGGTGGTGAGACCCAGTACTTC	CASSYQSSGGGETQYF	TRBJ2-5	16	TRBV6-5	TRBD2	.
TGTGCCAGCAGCGTAGTTGGTAGCGGGGGAGGAACTAGCACAGATACGCAGTATTTT	CASSVVGSGGGTSTDTQYF	TRBJ2-3	19	TRBV9	TRBD2	.
TGTGCCTGGAGGCATAGCGGGGGGGTGGATACGCAGTATTTT	CAWRHSGGVDTQYF	TRBJ2-3	14	TRBV30	TRBD2	few
TGTGCCAGCAGCTCGGGTCGGGAAGGCAAAAACATTCAGTACTTC	CASSSGREGKNIQYF	TRBJ2-4	15	TRBV5-6	.	.
TGTGCCAGCAGCTCGCAGGGCTCATCTGAAGCTTTCTTT	CASSSQGSSEAFF	TRBJ1-1	13	TRBV7-3	.	.
TGTGCCAGCAGCGTAGATGGGTCAGGGGACTATGGCTACACCTTC	CASSVDGSGDYGYTF	TRBJ1-2	15	TRBV9	.	.
TGTGCCAGCAGCAAAGGACCCGGGACAGGACTCTACGAGCAGTACTTC	CASSKGPGTGLYEQYF	TRBJ2-7	16	TRBV7-3	TRBD1	.
TGTGCCAGCGGTCGGGAGGGCCGGGGCACAGATACGCAGTATTTT	CASGREGRGTDTQYF	TRBJ2-3	15	TRBV5-6	TRBD2	.
TGCGCCAGCAGCCCTGGGAGGGGGGATTCTGGTCTTCAGCCCCAGCATTTT	CASSPGRGDSGLQPQHF	TRBJ1-5	17	TRBV5-1	.	.
TGTGCCAGCATCGGACAGGGAGGTCACGAGCAGTACTTC	CASIGQGGHEQYF	TRBJ2-7	13	TRBV27	TRBD1	.
TGTGCCAGCAGCTCGACCAGGGCCTATGGCTACACCTTC	CASSSTRAYGYTF	TRBJ1-2	13	TRBV4-2	.	.
TGCAGGGGGACGGGGGGCACTGAAGCTTTCTTT	CRGTGGTEAFF	TRBJ1-1	11	TRBV20-1	.	.
TGTGCCAGCAGTCCCCCCATCGACAGGGAAGGCCTCCATGAGCAGTTCTTC	CASSPPIDREGLHEQFF	TRBJ2-1	17	TRBV28	TRBD1	.
TGTGCCTGGAGTGTACATCCCGGGGCTGAAGCTTTCTTT	CAWSVHPGAEAFF	TRBJ1-1	13	TRBV30	.	once
TGTGCCACCAGCAGAGACAGGGATTCATGGCAGCCCCAGCATTTT	CATSRDRDSWQPQHF	TRBJ1-5	15	TRBV15	.	.
TGCGCCAGCAGCTTGGAGGGGACAGGGAATTGGGAGACCCAGTACTTC	CASSLEGTGNWETQYF	TRBJ2-5	16	TRBV5-1	TRBD1	.
TGTGCCAGCAGCCAAGGGGCGCGCTCCTACGAGCAGTACTTC	CASSQGARSYEQYF	TRBJ2-7	14	TRBV3-1/TRBV3-2	.	few
TGTGCCAGCAGCCAAGTCTGGACAGCGAACACTGAAGCTTTCTTT	CASSQVWTANTEAFF	TRBJ1-1	15	TRBV3-1/TRBV3-2	.	.
TGTGCCAGCGGAAAGCCGGGACAGGGGATGCATGAGCAGTTCTTC	CASGKPGQGMHEQFF	TRBJ2-1	15	TRBV9	TRBD1	.
TGTGCCACCACCGACAGGAACACTGAAGCTTTCTTT	CATTDRNTEAFF	TRBJ1-1	12	TRBV11-1	.	.
TGTGCCAGCAGCCAAGTAGGAGCGAACACCGGGGAGCTGTTTTTT	CASSQVGANTGELFF	TRBJ2-2	15	TRBV4-2	.	.
TGTGCCAGCAGTGAATTGGGGACTAGCGGGGGGAGACAAGAGACCCAGTACTTC	CASSELGTSGGRQETQYF	TRBJ2-5	18	TRBV25-1	TRBD2	.
TGTGCCAGCAGCTTAGGTACCGGGACAGGTTCCTACGAGCAGTACTTC	CASSLGTGTGSYEQYF	TRBJ2-7	16	TRBV11-2	TRBD1	.
TGTGCCAGCACCTTAGTCAATTCAAGAAGCGCCTACGAGCAGTACTTC	CASTLVNSRSAYEQYF	TRBJ2-7	16	TRBV27	.	.
TGTGCCAGCAGTACCCTAGGGGTAGAGACCCAGTACTTC	CASSTLGVETQYF	TRBJ2-5	13	TRBV27	.	once
TGTGCCAGCACCAACCAGGAGGTCGGAAACACCATATATTTT	CASTNQEVGNTIYF	TRBJ1-3	14	TRBV6-6	.	.
TGCAGCGTTGGCGGGATCAACTATGGCTACACCTTC	CSVGGINYGYTF	TRBJ1-2	12	TRBV29-1	.	.
TGTGCCAGCAGCGTCCAGGGGGCCTATGGCTACACCTTC	CASSVQGAYGYTF	TRBJ1-2	13	TRBV7-8	TRBD1	.
TGTGCCAGCAGCTTCGGGACAGGAGGTTACAATGAGCAGTTCTTC	CASSFGTGGYNEQFF	TRBJ2-1	15	TRBV7-3	TRBD1	.
TGCAGTGCTAGGTGGCAACAGGGCTACACCTTC	CSARWQQGYTF	TRBJ1-2	11	TRBV20-1	.	.
TGTGCCAGCAGCCGGACCGGGACAGCCGCCTACGAGCAGTACTTC	CASSRTGTAAYEQYF	TRBJ2-7	15	TRBV9	TRBD1	.
TGTGCCTGGATTCCGCCGTCGGCTAGCGGCACAGATACGCAGTATTTT	CAWIPPSASGTDTQYF	TRBJ2-3	16	TRBV30	.	.
TGCGCCAGCAGCTTCTCAGGGAGGGAGGATACGCAGTATTTT	CASSFSGREDTQYF	TRBJ2-3	14	TRBV5-1	TRBD2	.
TGTGCCAGCAGCCCGGCCAGGGGTGGGTCACCCCTCCACTTT	CASSPARGGSPLHF	TRBJ1-6	14	TRBV3-1/TRBV3-2	.	few
TGTGCCAGCAGCGTAGCTACGGTAGCGGGGGAGACCCAGTACTTC	CASSVATVAGETQYF	TRBJ2-5	15	TRBV9	TRBD2	.
TGTGCCAGTAGGCCCTGGGCGGGGGGGTTATACAATGAGCAGTTCTTC	CASRPWAGGLYNEQFF	TRBJ2-1	16	TRBV19	TRBD2	.
TGCGCCAGCAGCCCCCAGGGGGAGATTGAAGCTTTCTTT	CASSPQGEIEAFF	TRBJ1-1	13	TRBV4-1	TRBD1	.
TGTGCCATCAACACCCAGGGCTACGAGCAGTACTTC	CAINTQGYEQYF	TRBJ2-7	12	TRBV11-1	.	.
TGTGCCAGCTCACCGGATTTACAGGGGGCTGAAGCTTTCTTT	CASSPDLQGAEAFF	TRBJ1-1	14	TRBV18	TRBD1	.
TGTGCCAGCAGCCAAGTCGGCAGGGGGCGGGGGGCCAACGTCCTGACTTTC	CASSQVGRGRGANVLTF	TRBJ2-6	17	TRBV3-1/TRBV3-2	TRBD1	.
TGTGCCAGCTCGTCCCGTAACAATGAGCAGTTCTTC	CASSSRNNEQFF	TRBJ2-1	12	TRBV18	.	.
TGTGCCAGCAGCTCCGGGTTGGAAGGAAACACCATATATTTT	CASSSGLEGNTIYF	TRBJ1-3	14	TRBV5-6	.	.